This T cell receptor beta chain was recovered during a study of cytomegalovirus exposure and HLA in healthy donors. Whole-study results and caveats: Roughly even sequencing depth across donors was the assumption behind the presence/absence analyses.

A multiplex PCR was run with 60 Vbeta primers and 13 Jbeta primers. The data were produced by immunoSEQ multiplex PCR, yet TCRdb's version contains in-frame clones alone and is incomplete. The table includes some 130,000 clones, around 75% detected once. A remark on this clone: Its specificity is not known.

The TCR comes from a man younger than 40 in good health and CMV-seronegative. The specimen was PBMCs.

DNA of the CDR3: TGCGCCAGCAGCCAAGTACTAGCGGGGGAAGAGACCCAGTACTTC. Residues: CASSQVLAGEETQYF. This chain joins TRBV4-1 and TRBJ2-5, with TRBD2 matching over 11 bases. Trimming at V came to 1 base and at J to 3 bases, leaving 1 base not matched to a gene. Germline V gene data show CDR1 as MGHRA and CDR2 as YSYEKL. This CDR3 has 15 amino acids.